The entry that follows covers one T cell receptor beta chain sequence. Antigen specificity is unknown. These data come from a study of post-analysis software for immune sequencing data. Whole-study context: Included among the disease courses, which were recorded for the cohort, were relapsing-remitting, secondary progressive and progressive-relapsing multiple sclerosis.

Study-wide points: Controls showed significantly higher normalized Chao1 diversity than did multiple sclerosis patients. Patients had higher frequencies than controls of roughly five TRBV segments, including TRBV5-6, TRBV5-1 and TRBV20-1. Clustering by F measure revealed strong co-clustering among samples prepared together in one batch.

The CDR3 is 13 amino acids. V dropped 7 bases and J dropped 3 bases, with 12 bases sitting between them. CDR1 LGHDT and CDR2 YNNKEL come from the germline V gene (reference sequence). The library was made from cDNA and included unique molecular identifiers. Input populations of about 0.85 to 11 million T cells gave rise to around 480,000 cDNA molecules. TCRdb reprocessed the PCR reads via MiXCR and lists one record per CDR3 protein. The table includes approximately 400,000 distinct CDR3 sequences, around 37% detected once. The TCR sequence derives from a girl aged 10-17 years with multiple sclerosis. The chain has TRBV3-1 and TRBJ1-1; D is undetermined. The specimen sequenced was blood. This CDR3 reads CASTGGRHTEAFF. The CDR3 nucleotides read TGTGCCAGCACCGGTGGGCGGCACACTGAAGCTTTCTTT.